This TCR beta chain was captured by sequencing in a study of T-cell memory formation after mild COVID-19. Study-wide background: Most TCR clusters belonged to a single donor. Study-wide results and limits: Detection of some responders pre-infection suggested pre-existing cross-reactive memory T cells participated.

TCRdb passed the 5' RACE reads through MiXCR, listing each CDR3 protein once. The repertoire has some 290,000 distinct CDR3 sequences, roughly 16% of them found once; the top ten carry 20% to 25%. The V gene's germline CDR1 is LGHDT and CDR2 YNNKEL (reference sequence). Trimming removed 8 bases from V and 4 bases from J, with 9 bases in between. The CDR3 sequence is 12 residues long. As concerns this clonotype: Its specificity is unknown.

The sequence was obtained from a man between 18 and 35 years old who had mild COVID-19 (a few samples of this study predate the infection). Cell type and time point are not known. The sequencing input was PBMCs or a T cell subset sorted from them (not recorded which). The chain combines TRBV3-1 with TRBJ2-1; D not resolved. The DNA for the CDR3 is TGTGCCAGCGGACGGCCTTACAATGAGCAGTTCTTC. Translation: CASGRPYNEQFF.